This TCR beta chain stems from a study of siplizumab effects on memory and regulatory T cells. Study conclusions and caveats: Versus approximately 27% in controls, the mappable alloreactive CD4+ clones averaged about 74% Treg-derived with siplizumab. Both greater diversity than memory cells and a major contribution to the alloresponse seemed to characterize naive T cells. Proliferating Tregs taken from siplizumab cultures were not shown to have a confirmed suppressive function.

TCRdb keeps only in-frame clones here, not all; method: immunoSEQ multiplex PCR. The sample consists of about 120,000 clones, roughly 94% of them appearing once. The CDR3 runs 13 residues. V lost 2 bases and J 7 bases, leaving 9 bases between the germline ends. CDR1 and CDR2 from the germline V gene are MNHEY and SVGAGI. Worth noting for this clone: Its cognate antigen is unknown.

Sample: non-Treg CD4+ T cells sorted from blood. The chain has TRBV6-5 and TRBJ1-5; weak D call: TRBD1 (5 bases). The TCR originated in a human donor in good health. This chain's CDR3 is CASSYNGGQPQHF. The DNA for the CDR3 is TGTGCCAGCAGTTACAACGGGGGGCAGCCCCAGCATTTT.